Given below is one T cell receptor beta chain in context. Antigen unknown. This sample stems from a study of cytomegalovirus exposure and HLA in healthy donors. Study-wide points: Association of a missense DCLRE1C variant with TCR beta V- and J-gene trimming was reported in a later analysis. Cytomegalovirus-associated TCR beta chains were listed, numbering roughly 150.

PCR employed 60 Vbeta and 13 Jbeta primers. Method: immunoSEQ multiplex PCR; TCRdb's copy keeps in-frame clones and lacks some. Here the sample spans around 120,000 clones, over 60% being singletons. Whether this donor was CMV seropositive was not recorded. This CDR3 is 13 amino acids long. V dropped 1 base and J dropped 5 bases, with 9 bases sitting between them. Germline V gene sequence: CDR1 SGHTA, CDR2 FQGTGA. The origin of this receptor is a human donor in good health. The V call is TRBV7-3, the J call TRBJ2-7; D might be TRBD2 (5 bases). Specimen: PBMCs. The CDR3 nucleotides are TGTGCCAGCAGCTTAAGGCGGGCGGACGAGCAGTACTTC. Protein sequence: CASSLRRADEQYF.